The clone carrying this T cell receptor (beta chain) showed up just a few times. Its antigen is as yet unknown. Germline trimming cut 3 bases from V and 0 bases from J; bases unmatched to any gene: 11. Germline V gene sequence: CDR1 SGHTA, CDR2 FQGNSA. The CDR3 runs 19 residues. This record comes from a study of cytomegalovirus exposure and HLA in healthy donors. Study results and caveats: Productive status was seen about 90% or about 30% of the time for most TCR beta V segments in an earlier analysis.

The primer mix had 60 Vbeta and 13 Jbeta primers. This table comes from immunoSEQ multiplex PCR, and its TCRdb copy is limited to in-frame clones, with some not included. The sample records about 190,000 clones, around 86% being singletons. The chain couples TRBV7-2 to TRBJ1-4; 9 nucleotides match TRBD1. Sequenced sample: PBMCs. The origin of this receptor is a woman younger than 35 in good health and CMV-seronegative. In DNA, the CDR3 is TGTGCCAGCAGCTTCGCCTACCCGGGACAGGGCGCAACTAATGAAAAACTGTTTTTT. This gives the protein CASSFAYPGQGATNEKLFF.